A single count supports the clone carrying this T cell receptor (beta chain). This sample stems from a study of blood T cell repertoires in COVID-19. In the study overall: Sample material is recorded as cDNA or gDNA derived from T cells, B-cell-depleted T cells, or PBMCs.

Authors' data handling: Nucleated cell counts were estimated from reference gene primer amplification. The data were produced by immunoSEQ multiplex PCR, yet TCRdb's version contains in-frame clones alone and is incomplete. That table gives V, J and clone size, and the DNA gave D and trimming. The profile covers about 270,000 clones, with 70% to 90% appearing a single time and more than 1% taken by the ten largest. V was clipped by 0 bases and J by 3 bases, with 21 bases between them. CDR3 length equals 19 residues. In germline, CDR1 is LNHDA, CDR2 SQIVND (reference sequence). Participants were aged roughly 18 to 95 years, lived in about two dozen US areas, and enrolled virtually. Assignments of participants to cohorts depended upon their own reported clinical history.

The chain has TRBV19 and TRBJ2-1; maybe TRBD2 (6 bases). Sequencing used PBMCs or T cells enriched from blood (not recorded which). The receptor's source is a woman aged 35 to 49 with acute COVID-19. In DNA, the CDR3 is TGTGCCAGTAGTATAGATCTAGCGTCGGAACAGGCGGTCTACAATGAGCAGTTCTTC. This encodes CASSIDLASEQAVYNEQFF.